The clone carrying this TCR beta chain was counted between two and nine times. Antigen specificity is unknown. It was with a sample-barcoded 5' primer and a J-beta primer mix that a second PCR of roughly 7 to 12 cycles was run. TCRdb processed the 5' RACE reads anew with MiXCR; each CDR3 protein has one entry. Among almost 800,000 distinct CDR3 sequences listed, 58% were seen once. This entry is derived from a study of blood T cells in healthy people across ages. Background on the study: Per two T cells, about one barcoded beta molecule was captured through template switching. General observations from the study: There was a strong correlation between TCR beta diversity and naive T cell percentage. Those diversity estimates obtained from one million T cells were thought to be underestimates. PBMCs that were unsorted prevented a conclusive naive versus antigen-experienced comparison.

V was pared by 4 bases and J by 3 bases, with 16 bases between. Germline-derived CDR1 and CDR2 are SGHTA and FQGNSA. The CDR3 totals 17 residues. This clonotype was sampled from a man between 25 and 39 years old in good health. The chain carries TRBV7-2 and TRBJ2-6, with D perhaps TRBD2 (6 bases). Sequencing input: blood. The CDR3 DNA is TGTGCCAGCAGCTATTCCGGGACTGCCGTTGGGGCCAACGTCCTGACTTTC. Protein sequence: CASSYSGTAVGANVLTF.